These T cell receptor beta chains were read from a single sample in a study of early T cells in non-severe SARS-CoV-2 infection. MiXCR, applied by TCRdb to the 5' RACE reads, yields one record per CDR3 protein. The repertoire includes over 60,000 distinct CDR3 sequences, over 9% of them detected once, and under 3% sits in the top ten. The sequences come from whole blood, collected at baseline. These receptor sequences come from an adult who was a healthcare worker with PCR-confirmed SARS-CoV-2 infection or an uninfected control (not recorded which). Both conserved end residues are part of each CDR3. D genes are given only for firm matches. Expanded clones get a size class; other rows say once, few or many, or leave the size out.

V	size	J	D	CDR3	DNA
TRBV27	many	TRBJ1-6	.	CASSLVLGGNSPLHF	TGTGCCAGCAGTTTAGTATTAGGAGGGAATTCACCCCTCCACTTT
TRBV3-1	.	TRBJ1-1	.	CASSQVGNTEAFF	TGTGCCAGCAGCCAAGTGGGGAACACTGAAGCTTTCTTT
TRBV5-5	many	TRBJ2-5	.	CASSRTFETQYF	TGTGCCAGCAGCCGGACCTTCGAGACCCAGTACTTC
TRBV7-3	.	TRBJ2-1	TRBD2	CASSSLAGGAYNEQFF	TGTGCCAGCAGCTCGCTAGCGGGGGGAGCCTACAATGAGCAGTTCTTC
TRBV6-5	.	TRBJ2-7	TRBD1	CASSPYLRTGQNEQYF	TGTGCCAGCAGCCCCTACCTGCGGACAGGGCAGAACGAGCAGTACTTC
TRBV2	many	TRBJ1-6	.	CASSGTILSPLHF	TGTGCCAGCTCCGGGACAATACTTTCACCCCTCCACTTT
TRBV29-1	few	TRBJ2-5	TRBD1	CSALATGTGKRHQETQYF	TGCAGCGCCCTGGCTACCGGGACAGGGAAAAGGCACCAAGAGACCCAGTACTTC
TRBV24-1	few	TRBJ2-3	.	CATSDPTGPTDTQYF	TGTGCCACCAGTGATCCGACAGGCCCCACAGATACGCAGTATTTT
TRBV5-4	few	TRBJ1-1	.	CASSLGGVQYTEAFF	TGTGCCAGCAGCTTGGGCGGGGTACAGTACACTGAAGCTTTCTTT
TRBV6-5	.	TRBJ2-6	TRBD2	CASSYSGTSFAGANVLTF	TGTGCCAGCAGTTACTCCGGGACTAGCTTTGCCGGGGCCAACGTCCTGACTTTC
TRBV15	.	TRBJ1-2	.	CATSRDAGAGYTF	TGTGCCACCAGCAGAGATGCAGGGGCTGGCTACACCTTC
TRBV9	.	TRBJ1-1	TRBD1	CASSVLGQNLGTTEAFF	TGTGCCAGCAGCGTATTGGGACAGAACTTAGGGACCACTGAAGCTTTCTTT
TRBV14	few	TRBJ1-6	.	CASSPRDTGSNSPLHF	TGTGCCAGCAGCCCCCGGGACACCGGGTCTAATTCACCCCTCCACTTT
TRBV7-2	.	TRBJ1-5	TRBD1	CASSPTSSLTGTNQPQHF	TGTGCCAGCAGCCCTACTAGTTCCTTGACAGGGACTAATCAGCCCCAGCATTTT
TRBV3-1	.	TRBJ1-2	.	CASSRGAIYGYTF	TGTGCCAGCAGCCGGGGGGCCATCTATGGCTACACCTTC
TRBV11-2	.	TRBJ2-3	.	CASSFPGLGTQYF	TGTGCCAGCAGCTTCCCCGGTCTGGGTACGCAGTATTTT
TRBV29-1	.	TRBJ1-4	.	CSVYLVTFQKLFF	TGCAGCGTTTATCTCGTCACGTTCCAAAAACTGTTTTTT
TRBV11-2	few	TRBJ1-1	.	CASSLLPGQRFEAFF	TGTGCCAGCAGCTTACTCCCCGGACAGCGATTTGAAGCTTTCTTT
TRBV5-6	few	TRBJ1-6	.	CASSLSAGRNNSPLHF	TGTGCCAGCAGCTTGTCCGCAGGGAGAAATAATTCACCCCTCCACTTT
TRBV27	many	TRBJ2-2	TRBD1	CASSFVTGVDTGELFF	TGTGCCAGCAGCTTTGTGACAGGGGTGGACACCGGGGAGCTGTTTTTT
TRBV9	many	TRBJ2-3	.	CASSGLIDSRSSTDTQYF	TGTGCCAGCAGCGGTCTTATCGACAGCCGTTCTAGCACAGATACGCAGTATTTT
TRBV6-4	.	TRBJ2-1	TRBD2	CASSDPSSGGAIEQFF	TGTGCCAGCAGTGACCCCTCTAGCGGGGGGGCGATTGAGCAGTTCTTC
TRBV2	few	TRBJ2-7	.	CASSRRGPLTYEQYF	TGTGCCAGCAGCCGTCGGGGTCCCCTAACCTACGAGCAGTACTTC
TRBV7-8	many	TRBJ2-5	.	CASSLGVQGQETQYF	TGTGCCAGCAGCTTGGGGGTCCAGGGCCAAGAGACCCAGTACTTC
TRBV7-8	many	TRBJ1-1	.	CASSLDQGKTFF	TGTGCCAGCAGCTTAGATCAGGGTAAAACTTTCTTT
TRBV29-1	.	TRBJ1-2	TRBD1	CSAGGQVYGYTF	TGCAGCGCTGGGGGACAGGTCTATGGCTACACCTTC
TRBV11-2	many	TRBJ2-7	TRBD1	CASSSIGQGRAYEQYF	TGTGCCAGCAGCTCGATCGGACAGGGCAGAGCTTACGAGCAGTACTTC
TRBV19	.	TRBJ1-4	TRBD1	CASSIQGAATNEKLFF	TGTGCCAGTAGTATACAGGGGGCGGCTACTAATGAAAAACTGTTTTTT
TRBV6-4	.	TRBJ2-6	TRBD2	CASSVAGSGANVLTF	TGTGCCAGCAGTGTAGCGGGCTCTGGGGCCAACGTCCTGACTTTC